This TCR beta chain was captured in a study of beta chain features in type 1 diabetes. Study information: Patients and healthy donors were similar in age, gender and cell yields. The samples had about 100,000,000 sorted cells examined in all. Regarding the study as a whole: For type 1 diabetes patients, VDJ junctions showed fewer insertions and more deletions. TCRB CDR3s from Type 1 diabetes patients were moderately but significantly shorter in all four CD4+ subsets.

The table lists this clone with a few counts. Antigen: not known. The CDR3 is 14 amino acids. The germline V gene encodes CDR1 MGHDK and CDR2 SYGVNS. The V and J ends lost 1 base and 5 bases respectively, with 11 bases between them. The investigators reverse transcribed all of the isolated RNA, so they sequenced expressed TCRB transcripts. Using immunoSEQ multiplex PCR, the repertoire was profiled, and TCRdb retains in-frame clones only, with some absent. The table includes around 500,000 clones, more than 9.5% detected once. The chain combines TRBV25-1 with TRBJ1-1; D unresolved. This TCR was sampled from a woman aged 18-29 years in good health. The source material was naive CD4+ T cells from blood. The CDR3 loop is CASSESRKVTEAFF. The CDR3 DNA reads TGTGCCAGCAGTGAATCCAGGAAGGTGACTGAAGCTTTCTTT.